Listed here are 7 T cell receptor beta chains from one sample, sequenced in a study of blood T cells in healthy people across ages. Primers used in a second PCR of about 6 to 11 cycles were a sample-barcoded 5' primer and a J-beta primer mix. TCRdb recomputed calls from the 5' RACE reads with MiXCR, one row per CDR3 protein. The table includes a few hundred thousand distinct CDR3 sequences, roughly half detected once. The specimen was blood. The receptors here all came from a man between 60 and 75 years old in good health.

This clonotype was observed once. The J gene is TRBJ2-2, the V gene TRBV6-2 or TRBV6-3; D possibly uses TRBD1 or TRBD2 (7 bases each). This CDR3 region has 16 residues. Germline V CDR1 and CDR2: MNHEY, SVGEGT. V lost 10 bases to trimming and J lost 6 bases, with 24 bases between them. The CDR3 protein is CATLRGGGPSSGELFF. CDR3 bases: TGTGCCACCCTCAGGGGGGGAGGGCCGTCGTCCGGGGAGCTGTTTTTT.

The chain combines TRBV29-1 with TRBJ2-7; D not resolved. Germline loops: CDR1 SQVTM, CDR2 ANQGSEA. Trimming removed 4 bases at V and 2 bases at J, with 12 bases between. The CDR3 runs to 13 residues. The CDR3 bases are TGCAGCGTTGGAGGCACCCGCGCCTACGAGCAGTACTTC. It translates to CSVGGTRAYEQYF.

The chain uses TRBV20-1 and TRBJ2-3; tentatively, D is TRBD1 or TRBD2 (5 bases each). Germline-derived CDR1 and CDR2 are DFQATT and SNEGSKA (reference sequence). The V end lost 0 bases, the J end lost 0 bases, and 10 bases lay between the germline ends. This CDR3 contains 15 residues. CDR3 nucleotides: TGCAGTGCTAGAGAAAACCGGGACAGCACAGATACGCAGTATTTT. Residues: CSARENRDSTDTQYF.

The chain couples TRBV20-1 to TRBJ2-7, with 7 bases that match TRBD2. In germline, CDR1 is DFQATT, CDR2 SNEGSKA (reference sequence). Trimming took 1 base from V and 0 from J; bases not matched to a gene: 3. The CDR3 contains 14 residues. Written as DNA, the CDR3 is TGCAGTGCTAGAGCCAGCGGGGCCTCCTACGAGCAGTACTTC. Amino acids: CSARASGASYEQYF.

Comment on this clonotype: With a much larger clone just one base away, this may be a read error. The chain couples TRBV27 to TRBJ2-3, with D hard to call. The CDR3 totals 18 residues. Trimming cost V 1 base and J 4 bases, with 21 bases left between them. CDR1 MNHEY and CDR2 SMNVEV come from the germline V gene (reference sequence). CDR3 DNA: TGTGCCAGCAGTTTATTCCGGTCCCGGGCCGACGGCGCAGATACGCAGTATTTT. It codes for CASSLFRSRADGADTQYF.

The J gene is TRBJ1-1, the V gene TRBV20-1; no firm D call. The V end lost 5 bases, the J end lost 1 base, and 14 bases lay between the germline ends. The CDR3 spans 14 residues. Germline V lookup: CDR1 DFQATT, CDR2 SNEGSKA (reference sequence). CDR3 nucleotides: TGCAGTGCTCAAGCTACCGGTACGAACACTGAAGCTTTCTTT. It specifies CSAQATGTNTEAFF.

CDR3 bases: TGCAGTGCTAGGGGCAGGGGCACAGATACGCAGTATTTT. Protein product: CSARGRGTDTQYF. The V gene is TRBV20-1, the J gene TRBJ2-3; possible D gene TRBD1, 5 bases. V dropped 3 bases and J dropped 1 base, with 8 bases sitting between them. Germline lookup yields CDR1 DFQATT and CDR2 SNEGSKA (reference sequence). CDR3 length equals 13 residues.